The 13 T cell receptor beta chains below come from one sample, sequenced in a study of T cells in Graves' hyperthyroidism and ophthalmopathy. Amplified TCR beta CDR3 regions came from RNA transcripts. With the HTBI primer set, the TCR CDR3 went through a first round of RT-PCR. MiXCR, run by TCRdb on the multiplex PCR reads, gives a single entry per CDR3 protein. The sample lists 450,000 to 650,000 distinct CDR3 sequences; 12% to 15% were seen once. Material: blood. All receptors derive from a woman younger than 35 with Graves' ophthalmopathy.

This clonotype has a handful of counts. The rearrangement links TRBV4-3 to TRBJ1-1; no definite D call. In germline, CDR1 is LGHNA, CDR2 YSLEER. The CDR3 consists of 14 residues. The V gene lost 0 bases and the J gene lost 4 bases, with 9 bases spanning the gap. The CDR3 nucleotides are TGCGCCAGCAGCCAAGATCAGGAGGGCACTGAAGCTTTCTTT. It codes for CASSQDQEGTEAFF.

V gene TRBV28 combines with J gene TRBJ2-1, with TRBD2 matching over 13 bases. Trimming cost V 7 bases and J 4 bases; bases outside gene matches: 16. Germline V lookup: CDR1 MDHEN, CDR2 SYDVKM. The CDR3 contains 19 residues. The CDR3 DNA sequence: TGTGCCAGCACCCTACCAGGACTAGCGGGAGATACGACATACAATGAGCAGTTCTTC. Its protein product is CASTLPGLAGDTTYNEQFF.

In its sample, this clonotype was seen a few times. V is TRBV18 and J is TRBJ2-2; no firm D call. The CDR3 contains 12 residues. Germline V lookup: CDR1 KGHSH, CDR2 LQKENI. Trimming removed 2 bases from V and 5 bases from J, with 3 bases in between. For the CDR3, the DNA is TGTGCCAGCTCACCAATGACCGGGGAGCTGTTTTTT. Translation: CASSPMTGELFF.

CDR3 in DNA: TGTGCCAGCAGGGGAGGTAAACGGGGGATCAGCTCCTACGAGCAGTACTTC. Its translation: CASRGGKRGISSYEQYF. V is TRBV6-1 and J is TRBJ2-7; a weak D match, TRBD2 (6 bases). The germline V gene encodes CDR1 MNHNS and CDR2 SASEGT. The V end was cut by 6 bases, the J end by 0 bases, with 21 bases between. CDR3 length: 17 amino acids.

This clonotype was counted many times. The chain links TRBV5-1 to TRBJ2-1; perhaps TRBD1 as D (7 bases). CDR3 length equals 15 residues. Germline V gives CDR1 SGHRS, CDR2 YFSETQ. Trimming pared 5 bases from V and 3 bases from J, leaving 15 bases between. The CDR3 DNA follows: TGCGCCAGCAGTTTTGGACAGGAGGGCTACAATGAGCAGTTCTTC. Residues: CASSFGQEGYNEQFF.

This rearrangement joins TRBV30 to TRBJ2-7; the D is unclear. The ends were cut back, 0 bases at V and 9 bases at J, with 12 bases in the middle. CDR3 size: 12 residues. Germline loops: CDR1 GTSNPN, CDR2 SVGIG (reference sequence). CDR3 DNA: TGTGCCTGGAGTGTAATCGGGCGGATGCAGTACTTC. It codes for CAWSVIGRMQYF. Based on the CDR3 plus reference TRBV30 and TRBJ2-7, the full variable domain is SQTIHQWPATLVQPVGSPLSLECTVEGTSNPNLYWYRQAAGRGLQLLFYSVGIGQISSEVPQNLSASRPQDRQFILSSKKLLLSDSGFYLCAWSVIGRMQYFGPGTRLTVT.

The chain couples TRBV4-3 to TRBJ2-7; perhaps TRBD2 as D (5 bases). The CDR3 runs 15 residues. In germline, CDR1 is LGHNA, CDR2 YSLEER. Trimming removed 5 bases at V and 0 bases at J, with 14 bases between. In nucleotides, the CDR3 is TGCGCCAGCAGCTTGATCGAAGGGAGCTCCTACGAGCAGTACTTC. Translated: CASSLIEGSSYEQYF.

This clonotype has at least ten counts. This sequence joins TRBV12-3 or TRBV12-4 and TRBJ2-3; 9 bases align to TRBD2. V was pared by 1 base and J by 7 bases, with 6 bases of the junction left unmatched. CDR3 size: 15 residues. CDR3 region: CASSLEVAGDNTQYF. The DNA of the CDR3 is TGTGCCAGCAGTTTAGAGGTAGCGGGGGACAATACGCAGTATTTT.

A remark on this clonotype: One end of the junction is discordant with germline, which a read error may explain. CDR3 sequence: CAGSSGQGRTNTEAFF. The CDR3 DNA reads TGTGCCGGCAGCTCCGGACAGGGGAGGACGAACACTGAAGCTTTCTTT. The chain links TRBV11-3 to TRBJ1-1, with TRBD1 matching over 9 bases. This CDR3 region has 16 residues. The germline V gene has CDR1 SGHNT and CDR2 YENEEA.

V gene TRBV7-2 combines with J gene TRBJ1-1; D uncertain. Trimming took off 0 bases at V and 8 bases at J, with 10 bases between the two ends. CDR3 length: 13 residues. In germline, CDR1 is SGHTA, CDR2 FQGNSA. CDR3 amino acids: CASSLATSLEAFF. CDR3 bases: TGTGCCAGCAGCTTAGCAACGAGCTTGGAAGCTTTCTTT.

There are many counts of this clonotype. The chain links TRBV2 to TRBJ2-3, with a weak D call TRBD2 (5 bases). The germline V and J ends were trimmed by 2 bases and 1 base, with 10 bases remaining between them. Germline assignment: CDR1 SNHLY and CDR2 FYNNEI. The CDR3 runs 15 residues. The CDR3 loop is CASSEFSRGTDTQYF. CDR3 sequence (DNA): TGTGCCAGCAGTGAATTTTCGCGGGGCACAGATACGCAGTATTTT.

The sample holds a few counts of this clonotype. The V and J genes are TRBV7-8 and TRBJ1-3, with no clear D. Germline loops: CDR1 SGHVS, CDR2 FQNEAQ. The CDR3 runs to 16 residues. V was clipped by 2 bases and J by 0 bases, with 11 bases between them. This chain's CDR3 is CASSLNPAPSGNTIYF. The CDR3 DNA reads TGTGCCAGCAGCTTAAACCCAGCACCCTCTGGAAACACCATATATTTT. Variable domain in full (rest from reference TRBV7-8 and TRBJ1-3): GAGVSQSPRYKVAKRGQDVALRCDPISGHVSLFWYQQALGQGPEFLTYFQNEAQLDKSGLPSDRFFAERPEGSVSTLKIQRTQQEDSAVYLCASSLNPAPSGNTIYFGEGSWLTVV.

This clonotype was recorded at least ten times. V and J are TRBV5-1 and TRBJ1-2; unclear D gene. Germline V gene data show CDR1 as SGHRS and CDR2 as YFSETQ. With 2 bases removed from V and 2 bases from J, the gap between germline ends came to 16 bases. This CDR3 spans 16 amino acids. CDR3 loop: CASSLTLRSVNYGYTF. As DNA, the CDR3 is TGCGCCAGCAGCTTAACCCTACGGTCCGTGAACTATGGCTACACCTTC.